Here is one T cell receptor (beta chain) with its context. Its specificity is not known. Other DNA sequences in the sample encode the same CDR3. The assay was immunoSEQ multiplex PCR, and TCRdb's table has in-frame clones only and misses some. The sample holds about 1.1 million clones, about four fifths seen once. This specimen comes from a study of shared clonotypes between healthy human individuals. In germline, CDR1 is SGHTA, CDR2 FQGNSA. Trimming took off 5 bases at V and 4 bases at J, with 14 bases between the two ends. CDR3 length: 14 amino acids. Regarding the study as a whole: Researchers found naive subsets generally carried larger estimated richness than memory subsets. Relative to their counterparts shared across all four donors, non-shared clonotypes exhibited diminished generation probabilities.

Sequenced: memory CD4+ T cells from PBMCs. Subset described: CD45RA-negative fraction. The V and J genes are TRBV7-2 and TRBJ2-5, with D perhaps matching TRBD2 (5 bases). This receptor was taken from a man aged 18 to 29 in good health. Some clones in this sample may be carry-over from other donors' samples. As DNA, the CDR3 is TGTGCCAGCAGCCTCGCGGGTTCGGGAGAGACCCAGTACTTC. This sequence encodes CASSLAGSGETQYF.